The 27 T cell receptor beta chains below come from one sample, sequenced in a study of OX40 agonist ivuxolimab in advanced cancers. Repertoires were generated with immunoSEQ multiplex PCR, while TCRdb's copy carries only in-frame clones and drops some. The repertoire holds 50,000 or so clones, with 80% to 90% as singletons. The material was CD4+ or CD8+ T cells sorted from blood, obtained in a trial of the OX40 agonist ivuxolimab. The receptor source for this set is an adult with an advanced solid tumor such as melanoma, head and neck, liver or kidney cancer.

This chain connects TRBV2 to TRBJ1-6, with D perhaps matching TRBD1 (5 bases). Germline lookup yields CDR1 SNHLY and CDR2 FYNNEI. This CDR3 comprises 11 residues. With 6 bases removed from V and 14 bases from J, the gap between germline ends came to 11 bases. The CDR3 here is CASSSKGALHF. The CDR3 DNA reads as TGTGCCAGCAGCTCGAAAGGGGCCCTCCACTTT.

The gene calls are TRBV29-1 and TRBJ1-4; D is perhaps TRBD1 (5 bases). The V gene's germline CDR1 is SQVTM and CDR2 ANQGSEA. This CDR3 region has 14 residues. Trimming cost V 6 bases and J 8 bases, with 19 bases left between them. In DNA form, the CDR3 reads TGCAGCGTCCGCATCATGGGGGGAAACGAAAAACTGTTTTTT. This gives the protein CSVRIMGGNEKLFF. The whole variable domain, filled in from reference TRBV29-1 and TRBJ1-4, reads SAVISQKPSRDICQRGTSLTIQCQVDSQVTMMFWYRQQPGQSLTLIATANQGSEATYESGFVIDKFPISRPNLTFSTLTVSNMSPEDSSIYLCSVRIMGGNEKLFFGSGTQLSVL.

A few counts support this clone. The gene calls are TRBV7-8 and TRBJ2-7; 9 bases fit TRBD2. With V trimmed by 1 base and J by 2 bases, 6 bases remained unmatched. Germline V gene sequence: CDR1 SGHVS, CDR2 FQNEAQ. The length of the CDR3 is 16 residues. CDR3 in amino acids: CASSLGFLAGAYEQYF. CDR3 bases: TGTGCCAGCAGCTTAGGTTTTTTAGCGGGGGCCTACGAGCAGTACTTC. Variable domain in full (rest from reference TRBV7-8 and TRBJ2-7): GAGVSQSPRYKVAKRGQDVALRCDPISGHVSLFWYQQALGQGPEFLTYFQNEAQLDKSGLPSDRFFAERPEGSVSTLKIQRTQQEDSAVYLCASSLGFLAGAYEQYFGPGTRLTVT.

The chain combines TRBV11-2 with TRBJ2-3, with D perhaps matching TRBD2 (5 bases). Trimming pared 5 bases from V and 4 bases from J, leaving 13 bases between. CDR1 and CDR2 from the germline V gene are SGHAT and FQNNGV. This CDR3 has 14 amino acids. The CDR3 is CASSPTGVADTQYF. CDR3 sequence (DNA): TGTGCCAGCAGCCCGACCGGGGTAGCAGATACGCAGTATTTT.

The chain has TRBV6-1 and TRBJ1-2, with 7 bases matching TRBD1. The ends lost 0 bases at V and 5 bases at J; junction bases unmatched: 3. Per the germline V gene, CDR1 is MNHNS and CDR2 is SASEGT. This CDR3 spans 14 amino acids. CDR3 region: CASSEAQGPYGYTF. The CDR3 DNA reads TGTGCCAGCAGTGAAGCACAGGGGCCTTATGGCTACACCTTC.

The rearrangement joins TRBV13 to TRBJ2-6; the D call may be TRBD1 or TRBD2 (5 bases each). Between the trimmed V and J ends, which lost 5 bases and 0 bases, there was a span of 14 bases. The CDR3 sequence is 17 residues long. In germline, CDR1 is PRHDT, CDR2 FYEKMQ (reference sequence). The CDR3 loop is CASSRWVGASGANVLTF. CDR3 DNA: TGTGCCAGCAGCCGATGGGTCGGGGCCTCTGGGGCCAACGTCCTGACTTTC.

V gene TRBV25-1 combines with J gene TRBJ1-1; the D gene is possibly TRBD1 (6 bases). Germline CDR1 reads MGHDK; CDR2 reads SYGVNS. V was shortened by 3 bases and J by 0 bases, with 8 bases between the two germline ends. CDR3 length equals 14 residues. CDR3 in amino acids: CASSDRGMNTEAFF. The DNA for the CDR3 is TGTGCCAGCAGTGACAGGGGAATGAACACTGAAGCTTTCTTT.

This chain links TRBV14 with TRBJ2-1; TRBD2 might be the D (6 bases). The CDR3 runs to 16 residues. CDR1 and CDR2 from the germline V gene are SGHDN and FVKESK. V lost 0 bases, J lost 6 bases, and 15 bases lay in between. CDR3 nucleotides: TGTGCCAGCAGCCAAGAAACGGGCGGGGTGGTCAATGAGCAGTTCTTC. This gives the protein CASSQETGGVVNEQFF.

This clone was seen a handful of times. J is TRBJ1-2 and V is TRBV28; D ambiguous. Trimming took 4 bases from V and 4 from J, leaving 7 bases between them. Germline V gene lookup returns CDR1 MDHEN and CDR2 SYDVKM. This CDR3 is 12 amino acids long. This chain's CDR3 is CASSSHTYGYTF. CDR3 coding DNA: TGTGCCAGCAGTTCACATACCTATGGCTACACCTTC.

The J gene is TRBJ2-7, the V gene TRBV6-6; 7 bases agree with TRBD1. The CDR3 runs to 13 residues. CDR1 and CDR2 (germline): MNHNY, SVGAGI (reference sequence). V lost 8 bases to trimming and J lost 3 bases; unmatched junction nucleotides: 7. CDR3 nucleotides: TGTGCCAGCGGGATGGACAGGAACTACGAGCAGTACTTC. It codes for CASGMDRNYEQYF.

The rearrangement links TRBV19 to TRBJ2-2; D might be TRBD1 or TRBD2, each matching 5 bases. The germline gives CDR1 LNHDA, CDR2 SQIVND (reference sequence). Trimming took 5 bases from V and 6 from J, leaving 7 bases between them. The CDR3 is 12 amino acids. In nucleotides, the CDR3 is TGTGCCAGTAGTCTGGGGGCCGGGGAGCTGTTTTTT. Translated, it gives CASSLGAGELFF.

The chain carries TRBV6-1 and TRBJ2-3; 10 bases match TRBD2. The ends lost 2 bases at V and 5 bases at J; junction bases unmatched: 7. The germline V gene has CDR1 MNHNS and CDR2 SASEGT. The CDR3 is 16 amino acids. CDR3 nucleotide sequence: TGTGCCAGCAGTGAATCTAGGGCTAGCGGGGGAGATACGCAGTATTTT. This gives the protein CASSESRASGGDTQYF.

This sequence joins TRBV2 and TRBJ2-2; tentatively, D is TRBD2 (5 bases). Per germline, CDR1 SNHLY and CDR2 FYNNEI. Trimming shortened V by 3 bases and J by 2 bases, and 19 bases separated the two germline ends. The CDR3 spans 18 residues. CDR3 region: CASSEVGILALNTGELFF. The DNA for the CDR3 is TGTGCCAGCAGTGAGGTGGGCATCCTAGCCCTAAACACCGGGGAGCTGTTTTTT.

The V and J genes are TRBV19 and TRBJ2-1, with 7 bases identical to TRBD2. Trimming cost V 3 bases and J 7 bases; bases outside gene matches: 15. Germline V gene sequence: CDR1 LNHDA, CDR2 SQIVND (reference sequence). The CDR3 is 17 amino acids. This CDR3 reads CASSITPRTSLGNEQFF. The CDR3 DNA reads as TGTGCCAGTAGTATCACCCCCCGGACTAGTCTTGGGAATGAGCAGTTCTTC.

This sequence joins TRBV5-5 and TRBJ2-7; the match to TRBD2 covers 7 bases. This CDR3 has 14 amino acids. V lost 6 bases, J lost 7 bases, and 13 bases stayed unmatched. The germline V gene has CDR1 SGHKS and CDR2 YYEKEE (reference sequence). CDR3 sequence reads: CASKWEGLPGEQYF. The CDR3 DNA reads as TGTGCCAGCAAGTGGGAGGGGCTCCCTGGAGAGCAGTACTTC.

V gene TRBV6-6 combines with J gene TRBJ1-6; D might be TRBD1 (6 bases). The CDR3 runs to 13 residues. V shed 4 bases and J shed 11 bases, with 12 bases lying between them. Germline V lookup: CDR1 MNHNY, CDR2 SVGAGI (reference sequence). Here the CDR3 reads CASSLREGAPLHF. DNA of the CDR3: TGTGCCAGCAGTTTGCGGGAGGGGGCACCCCTCCACTTT.

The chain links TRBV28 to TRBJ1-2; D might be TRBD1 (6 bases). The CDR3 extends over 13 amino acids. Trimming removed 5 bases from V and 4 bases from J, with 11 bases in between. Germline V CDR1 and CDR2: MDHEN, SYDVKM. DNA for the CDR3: TGTGCCAGCAGTCGTTACAGGGCCTATGGCTACACCTTC. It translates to CASSRYRAYGYTF.

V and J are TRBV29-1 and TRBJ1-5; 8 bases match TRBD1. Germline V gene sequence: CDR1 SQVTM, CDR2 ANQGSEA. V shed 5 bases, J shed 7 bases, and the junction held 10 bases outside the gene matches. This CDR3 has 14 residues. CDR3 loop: CSVTTGALEQPQHF. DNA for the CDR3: TGCAGCGTTACGACAGGGGCGCTTGAGCAGCCCCAGCATTTT. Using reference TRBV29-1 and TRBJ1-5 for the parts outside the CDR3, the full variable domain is SAVISQKPSRDICQRGTSLTIQCQVDSQVTMMFWYRQQPGQSLTLIATANQGSEATYESGFVIDKFPISRPNLTFSTLTVSNMSPEDSSIYLCSVTTGALEQPQHFGDGTRLSIL.

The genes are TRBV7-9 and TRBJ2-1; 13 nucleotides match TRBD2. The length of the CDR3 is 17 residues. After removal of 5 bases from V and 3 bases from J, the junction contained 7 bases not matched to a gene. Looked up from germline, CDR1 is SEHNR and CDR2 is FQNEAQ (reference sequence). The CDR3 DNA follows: TGTGCCAGCAGCCATGGGACTAGCGGGACAATCTACAATGAGCAGTTCTTC. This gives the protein CASSHGTSGTIYNEQFF.

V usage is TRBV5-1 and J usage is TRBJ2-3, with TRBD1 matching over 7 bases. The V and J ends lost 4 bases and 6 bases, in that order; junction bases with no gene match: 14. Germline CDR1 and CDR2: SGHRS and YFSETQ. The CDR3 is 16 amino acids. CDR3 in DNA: TGCGCCAGCAGCACCCCCCGGGACAGAAAGTGGGATACGCAGTATTTT. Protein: CASSTPRDRKWDTQYF.

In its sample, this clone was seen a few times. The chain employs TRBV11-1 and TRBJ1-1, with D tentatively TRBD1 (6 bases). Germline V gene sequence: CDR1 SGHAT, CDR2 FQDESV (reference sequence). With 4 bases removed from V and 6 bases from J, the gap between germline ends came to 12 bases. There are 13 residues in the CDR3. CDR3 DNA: TGTGCCAGCAGCTCGGACAGTCGGGCTGAAGCTTTCTTT. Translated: CASSSDSRAEAFF.

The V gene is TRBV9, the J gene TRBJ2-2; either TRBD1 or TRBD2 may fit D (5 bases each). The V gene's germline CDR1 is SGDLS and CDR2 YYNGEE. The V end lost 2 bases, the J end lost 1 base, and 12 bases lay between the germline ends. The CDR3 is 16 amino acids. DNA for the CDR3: TGTGCCAGCAGCGTGGGGGTAGCCGGGAACACCGGGGAGCTGTTTTTT. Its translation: CASSVGVAGNTGELFF.

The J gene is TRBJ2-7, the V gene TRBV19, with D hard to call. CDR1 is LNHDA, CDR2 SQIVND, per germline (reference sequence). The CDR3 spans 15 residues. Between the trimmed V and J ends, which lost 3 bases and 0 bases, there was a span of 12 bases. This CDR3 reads CASSIAGLSSYEQYF. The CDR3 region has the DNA TGTGCCAGTAGTATCGCAGGCTTAAGCTCCTACGAGCAGTACTTC.

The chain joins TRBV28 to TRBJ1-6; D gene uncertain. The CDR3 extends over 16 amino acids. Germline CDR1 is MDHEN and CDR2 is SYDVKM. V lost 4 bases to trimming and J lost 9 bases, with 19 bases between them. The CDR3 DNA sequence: TGTGCCAGCAGTTGGCCCTACGCCTCTCTAGGTTCACCCCTCCACTTT. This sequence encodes CASSWPYASLGSPLHF.

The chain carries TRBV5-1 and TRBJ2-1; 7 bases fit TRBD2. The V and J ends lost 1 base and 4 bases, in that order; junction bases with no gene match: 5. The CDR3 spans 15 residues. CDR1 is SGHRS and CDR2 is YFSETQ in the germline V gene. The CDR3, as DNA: TGCGCCAGCAGCTTGCGAGCGGGGATTTACAATGAGCAGTTCTTC. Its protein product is CASSLRAGIYNEQFF.

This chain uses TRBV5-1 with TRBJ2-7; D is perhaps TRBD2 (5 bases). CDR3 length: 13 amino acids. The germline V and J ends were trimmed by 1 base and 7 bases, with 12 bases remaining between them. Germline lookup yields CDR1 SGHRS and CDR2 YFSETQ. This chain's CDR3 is CASSLISGGEQYF. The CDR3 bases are TGCGCCAGCAGCTTGATATCAGGCGGGGAGCAGTACTTC.

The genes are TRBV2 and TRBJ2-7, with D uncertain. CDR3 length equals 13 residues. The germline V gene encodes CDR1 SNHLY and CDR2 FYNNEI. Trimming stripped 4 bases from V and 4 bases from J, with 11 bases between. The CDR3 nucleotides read TGTGCCAGCAGTGTAACAGCAACTTACGAGCAGTACTTC. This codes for CASSVTATYEQYF.